This entry is about one TCR beta chain. Its specificity is unknown. At the time of sampling, donors were nominally healthy, though unrecorded immune exposures were likely. The PCR contained 60 Vbeta and 13 Jbeta primers. Only in-frame clones appear in the TCRdb table, and some are missing; sequencing was by immunoSEQ multiplex PCR. The data hold roughly 220,000 clones, with 65% to 85% observed a single time. This specimen comes from a study of cytomegalovirus exposure and HLA in healthy donors. Study observations and caveats: Sequence variants that were highly shared formed a cluster that was likely a sequencing artifact.

The CDR3 totals 13 residues. The germline CDR1 and CDR2 sequences are MNHNS and SASEGT. The V end was cut by 10 bases, the J end by 0 bases, with 13 bases between. The source material was PBMCs. The TCR comes from a man aged 50-60 years in good health and CMV-seronegative. V gene TRBV6-1 combines with J gene TRBJ2-7, with D maybe TRBD2 (6 bases). This CDR3 is CATRDSSSYEQYF. In DNA, the CDR3 is TGTGCCACCAGGGACTCTAGCTCCTACGAGCAGTACTTC.